Listed below are T cell receptor beta chains from one sample, sequenced in a study of T-cell memory formation after mild COVID-19. TCRdb reprocessed the 5' RACE reads with MiXCR, giving one entry per CDR3 protein. Of around 200,000 distinct CDR3 sequences listed, around 26% were seen once; the top ten hold 10% to 12%. The sample was PBMCs or a T cell subset sorted from them (not recorded which). The receptors here all came from an adult woman who had mild COVID-19 (a few samples of this study predate the infection). Cell type and time point are not known. Each CDR3 is given with its conserved first and last residue. A D gene is named only where the DNA matches it firmly. Size is stated for part of the rows, as once, few or many counts, or as a class when the clone is expanded.

D,J,V,size,DNA,CDR3
TRBD1,TRBJ2-1,TRBV3-1,few,TGTGCCACTGGACAGGGGATGACTGAGCAGTTCTTC,CATGQGMTEQFF
.,TRBJ1-1,TRBV4-2,few,TGTGCCAGCAGCCAAGTAGGGAGAGAGAACACTGAAGCTTTCTTT,CASSQVGRENTEAFF
.,TRBJ2-7,TRBV6-5,few,TGTGCCAGCAGTTACTATCCCGACAGGACCTACGAGCAGTACTTC,CASSYYPDRTYEQYF
.,TRBJ1-2,TRBV29-1,few,TGCAGCGTTGTGGACACCTTGAGGGTTTCGACGACTGGCTATGGCTACACCTTC,CSVVDTLRVSTTGYGYTF
.,TRBJ2-1,TRBV9,few,TGTGCCAGCAGCCTAGGAGAACAGCCCCCTTACAATGAGCAGTTCTTC,CASSLGEQPPYNEQFF
.,TRBJ2-5,TRBV7-2,few,TGTGCCAGCAGTCGGTTGCGACAGGCCAGAGAGACCCAGTACTTC,CASSRLRQARETQYF
.,TRBJ1-2,TRBV20-1,few,TGCAGTGGAGATGGGGGGGCGAGCTATGGCTACACCTTC,CSGDGGASYGYTF
.,TRBJ1-1,TRBV11-3,.,TGTGCCAGCAGCTTAGGGCAGAATGAAGCTTTCTTT,CASSLGQNEAFF
.,TRBJ1-3,TRBV7-8,few,TGTGCCAGCAGACCCCATTCTGGAAACACCATATATTTT,CASRPHSGNTIYF
TRBD2,TRBJ2-5,TRBV10-3,.,TGTGCCATCAGCGGGGGACTAGCGGGGCAAGAGACCCAGTACTTC,CAISGGLAGQETQYF
.,TRBJ1-1,TRBV7-9,few,TGTGCCAGCAGCCTCGGGACACCCACTGAAGCTTTCTTT,CASSLGTPTEAFF
TRBD1,TRBJ1-2,TRBV12-3/TRBV12-4,many,TGTGCCAGCAGTCCCCGGGAGGGGGCCGGCTATGGCTACACCTTC,CASSPREGAGYGYTF
.,TRBJ2-7,TRBV19,.,TGTGCCAGTAGTACCGAACGAGGGGACGAGCAGTACTTC,CASSTERGDEQYF
TRBD2,TRBJ2-3,TRBV4-1,.,TGCGCCAGCAGCGGACTAGCGGGCGGAAGCACAGATACGCAGTATTTT,CASSGLAGGSTDTQYF
.,TRBJ1-5,TRBV7-6,few,TGTGCCAGCAGCGCAGGGTCCCCCAATCAGCCCCAGCATTTT,CASSAGSPNQPQHF
.,TRBJ2-7,TRBV7-6,.,TGTGCCAGCAGCCAGAACTGGGGAACCTACGAGCAGTACTTC,CASSQNWGTYEQYF
TRBD2,TRBJ2-5,TRBV3-1,.,TGTGCCAGCAGCTTAGAACTAGCGGGGTTACAAGAGACCCAGTACTTC,CASSLELAGLQETQYF
TRBD2,TRBJ2-3,TRBV20-1,.,TGCAGTGCTAGAGGAGGGCCGGGGGGTACGCAGTATTTT,CSARGGPGGTQYF
.,TRBJ1-1,TRBV11-2,.,TGTGCCAGCAGCTTAGACCCAGGGAACACTGAAGCTTTCTTT,CASSLDPGNTEAFF
.,TRBJ1-1,TRBV5-6,few,TGTGCCAGCAGCTTAGGGTACACTGAAGCTTTCTTT,CASSLGYTEAFF
TRBD2,TRBJ2-7,TRBV7-2,.,TGTGCCAGCAACTCCAGGCGGGGGGTCAACGAGCAGTACTTC,CASNSRRGVNEQYF
.,TRBJ2-2,TRBV12-3/TRBV12-4,.,TGTGCCAGCAGAGCAATCTATTGGGGAGATTCCGGGGAGCTGTTTTTT,CASRAIYWGDSGELFF
TRBD1,TRBJ2-7,TRBV5-1,.,TGCGCCAGCAGCATGGGACAGGGGGACTACGAGCAGTACTTC,CASSMGQGDYEQYF
TRBD2,TRBJ2-1,TRBV6-5,.,TGTGCCAGCAGCCTCTACCCCTCTAGCGGGGGGCTTTACAATGAGCAGTTCTTC,CASSLYPSSGGLYNEQFF
TRBD2,TRBJ2-3,TRBV20-1,.,TGCAGTATCGGGACTAGCGGGGGCTGGCGCACAGATACGCAGTATTTT,CSIGTSGGWRTDTQYF
.,TRBJ1-5,TRBV12-3/TRBV12-4,few,TGTGCCAGCAGTTTAATCGGACAGAATCAGCCCCAGCATTTT,CASSLIGQNQPQHF
.,TRBJ2-3,TRBV3-1,.,TGTGCCACGAGCGTAAGCCCTCGAATCAGTGCTACGCAGTATTTT,CATSVSPRISATQYF
.,TRBJ2-5,TRBV18,.,TGTGCCAGCTCACCATCTCAGGCCAAAGAGACCCAGTACTTC,CASSPSQAKETQYF
.,TRBJ1-2,TRBV15,.,TGTGCCACCAGCAGAGATAGGTCAGCCCCGAGGACCTATGGCTACACCTTC,CATSRDRSAPRTYGYTF
.,TRBJ1-5,TRBV24-1,.,TGTGCCACCAGTGACACGAATCAGCCCCAGCATTTT,CATSDTNQPQHF
TRBD1,TRBJ2-5,TRBV11-3,few,TGTGCCAGCAGGTCGGGACAGGGGGTGGAAGAGACCCAGTACTTC,CASRSGQGVEETQYF
.,TRBJ1-2,TRBV7-2,.,TGTGCCAGCAGCTTAAACCCTCAGGGAACCCGGGATGGCTACACCTTC,CASSLNPQGTRDGYTF
TRBD1,TRBJ2-1,TRBV11-2,.,TGTGCCAGCAGCGAGGACAGGGGGCCCTACAATGAGCAGTTCTTC,CASSEDRGPYNEQFF
TRBD2,TRBJ2-5,TRBV20-1,.,TGCAGTGCTCCTAGCGGGGGGCCGGAGACCCAGTACTTC,CSAPSGGPETQYF
.,TRBJ2-5,TRBV6-5,once,TGTGCCAGCAGTTTGTCAGAACAAGAGACCCAGTACTTC,CASSLSEQETQYF
.,TRBJ1-1,TRBV29-1,few,TGCAGCGTTACAGGGCTCGGCACTGAAGCTTTCTTT,CSVTGLGTEAFF
TRBD2,TRBJ2-3,TRBV5-4,.,TGTGCCAGCAGCTTGTTGCGGCGGGGGGGGGCCAGCACAGATACGCAGTATTTT,CASSLLRRGGASTDTQYF
.,TRBJ1-1,TRBV29-1,.,TGCAGCGTTGAGACTTTAGGGAACATGAACACTGAAGCTTTCTTT,CSVETLGNMNTEAFF
TRBD1,TRBJ2-5,TRBV7-6,.,TGTGCCAGCAGCTTAATCGCCGACAGGGGGGAAGAGACCCAGTACTTC,CASSLIADRGEETQYF
TRBD2,TRBJ2-1,TRBV29-1,few,TGCAGCGTCATTCTAGCGGGAGTCTACAATGAGCAGTTCTTC,CSVILAGVYNEQFF
.,TRBJ1-2,TRBV20-1,.,TGCAGTGCTAGAGATCTCTTGGGGGGGCCGGATGGCTACACCTTC,CSARDLLGGPDGYTF
TRBD1,TRBJ1-1,TRBV28,.,TGTGCCAGCAGTTTGGGTGGGACAGGAACCACTGAAGCTTTCTTT,CASSLGGTGTTEAFF
.,TRBJ2-2,TRBV2,few,TGTGCCAGCATTCCCCCCAGGGGGGCGGACACCGGGGAGCTGTTTTTT,CASIPPRGADTGELFF
TRBD2,TRBJ2-1,TRBV2,few,TGTGCCAGCAGTCTGACTAGCGGGGGATCTAATGAGCAGTTCTTC,CASSLTSGGSNEQFF
TRBD2,TRBJ2-1,TRBV12-3/TRBV12-4,.,TGTGCCAGCAGTGCTAGCGGGAAGAGCAATGAGCAGTTCTTC,CASSASGKSNEQFF
TRBD1,TRBJ2-7,TRBV3-1,few,TGTGCCAGCAGTGGAGACAGGGGAAGCGAGCAGTACTTC,CASSGDRGSEQYF
.,TRBJ2-3,TRBV7-2,few,TGTGCCAGCAGCCCTCAGGGGCTTATTACCACAGATACGCAGTATTTT,CASSPQGLITTDTQYF
.,TRBJ2-1,TRBV7-9,few,TGTGCCAGCAGCTTATCCGGCGGGAAGGACAGGAATGAGCAGTTCTTC,CASSLSGGKDRNEQFF
TRBD2,TRBJ2-1,TRBV20-1,.,TGCAGTGCTAGAGGACGCGGGGGGGCGTCAAGCGGGCAGTTCTTC,CSARGRGGASSGQFF
.,TRBJ1-1,TRBV2,.,TGTGCCAGCAGGGCAGACCGGTTCATGAACACTGAAGCTTTCTTT,CASRADRFMNTEAFF
.,TRBJ1-2,TRBV7-2,few,TGTGCCAGCAGCTCCCAAGGGAGCCTGGGTAACTATGGCTACACCTTC,CASSSQGSLGNYGYTF
.,TRBJ2-3,TRBV4-1,.,TGCGCCAGCAGCCAAGGGTTACGGGGGCTGAGCACAGATACGCAGTATTTT,CASSQGLRGLSTDTQYF
.,TRBJ2-5,TRBV2,few,TGTGCCAGCATCCGGGGGAGCACCGGGAGCTTCGCCCAGTACTTC,CASIRGSTGSFAQYF
TRBD1,TRBJ2-2,TRBV7-9,few,TGTGCCAGCAGCAAGCAGGGGGCCGCGAACACCGGGGAGCTGTTTTTT,CASSKQGAANTGELFF
TRBD2,TRBJ2-3,TRBV27,.,TGTGCCAGCAGTAAAACTAGCGGGAGGGCCGCGGTCACAGATACGCAGTATTTT,CASSKTSGRAAVTDTQYF
.,TRBJ2-7,TRBV29-1,few,TGCAGCGTGCACACGGGACTCGGCTACGAGCAGTACTTC,CSVHTGLGYEQYF
TRBD2,TRBJ2-3,TRBV7-2,few,TGTGCCAGCAGCTCGAGCGGGATCACAGATACGCAGTATTTT,CASSSSGITDTQYF
TRBD1,TRBJ1-2,TRBV7-2,.,TGTGCCAGCAGCTTAGACACAGGGGACTATGGCTACACCTTC,CASSLDTGDYGYTF
.,TRBJ2-3,TRBV9,.,TGTGCCAGCAGCGTAAGACCAGAGGGCACAGATACGCAGTATTTT,CASSVRPEGTDTQYF
TRBD2,TRBJ2-1,TRBV20-1,.,TGCAGTGCCACTAGCGGGTGGGACAATGAGCAGTTCTTC,CSATSGWDNEQFF